These 8 T cell receptor beta chains came from one sample sequenced in a study of T-cell memory formation after mild COVID-19. TCRdb itself ran the 5' RACE reads through MiXCR, one entry per CDR3 protein. The table has approximately 480,000 distinct CDR3 sequences, about 18% seen once. The specimen sequenced was PBMCs or a T cell subset sorted from them (not recorded which). The receptor source for this set is an adult woman who had mild COVID-19 (a few samples of this study predate the infection). Cell type and time point are not known.

This clonotype was detected only once. The chain carries TRBV25-1 and TRBJ2-6; 7 bases match TRBD1. The V gene end was trimmed by 5 bases and the J gene end by 0 bases; junction bases not matched to a gene: 10. Germline CDR1 MGHDK, CDR2 SYGVNS. The CDR3 covers 18 residues. The CDR3 sequence is CASSPNPGQLSGANVLTF. In DNA, the CDR3 is TGTGCCAGCAGTCCAAATCCGGGACAGCTCTCTGGGGCCAACGTCCTGACTTTC.

This clonotype was seen a few times. This chain joins TRBV24-1 and TRBJ1-1; D unclear. The CDR3 covers 12 residues. Between the trimmed V and J ends, which lost 5 bases and 1 base, there was a span of 4 bases. The germline V gene encodes CDR1 KGHDR and CDR2 SFDVKD. CDR3 nucleotides: TGTGCCACCAGTGGATGGAACACTGAAGCTTTCTTT. The encoded protein is CATSGWNTEAFF.

The chain is built from TRBV19 and TRBJ2-7, with 8 bases that match TRBD1. After removal of 5 bases from V and 0 bases from J, the junction contained 6 bases not matched to a gene. This CDR3 region has 15 residues. CDR1 LNHDA and CDR2 SQIVND come from the germline V gene (reference sequence). The CDR3 DNA sequence: TGTGCCAGTAGTGGACCACAGGGGGTCTCCTACGAGCAGTACTTC. Translation gives CASSGPQGVSYEQYF.

This sequence joins TRBV5-1 and TRBJ2-2; 8 bases match TRBD1. The CDR3 runs to 14 residues. V gave up 4 bases and J gave up 7 bases; unmatched junction bases: 6. CDR1 and CDR2 from the germline V gene are SGHRS and YFSETQ. The CDR3 region is CASSAGQAGGELFF. The DNA of the CDR3 is TGCGCCAGCAGCGCGGGACAGGCGGGCGGGGAGCTGTTTTTT.

The J gene is TRBJ2-1, the V gene TRBV6-6, with 10 bases that match TRBD2. CDR3 length equals 16 residues. Trimming took 2 bases from V and 5 from J; bases not matched to a gene: 6. Germline V CDR1 and CDR2: MNHNY, SVGAGI (reference sequence). CDR3 protein: CASSYPSGRGNNEQFF. CDR3 bases: TGTGCCAGCAGTTACCCTAGCGGGAGAGGAAACAATGAGCAGTTCTTC.

This clonotype showed up just a few times. The chain combines TRBV6-5 with TRBJ2-7, with D uncertain. Germline V gene lookup returns CDR1 MNHEY and CDR2 SVGAGI. CDR3 length: 13 residues. Trimming stripped 5 bases from V and 1 base from J, with 9 bases between. The CDR3 spells CASSKTFSYEQYF. CDR3 coding DNA: TGTGCCAGCAGTAAGACATTTTCCTACGAGCAGTACTTC.

The CDR3 sequence is CSVGGGGAEAFF. The CDR3 DNA follows: TGCAGCGTTGGGGGAGGAGGGGCTGAAGCTTTCTTT. The chain has TRBV29-1 and TRBJ1-1; tentative D call: TRBD1 (5 bases). Germline V CDR1 and CDR2: SQVTM, ANQGSEA. Trimming took 4 bases from V and 6 from J, leaving 12 bases between them. The CDR3 is 12 amino acids.

This clonotype is a singleton in its sample. This chain uses TRBV5-1 with TRBJ1-5; 7 bases agree with TRBD1. CDR3 length: 17 amino acids. Per the germline V gene, CDR1 is SGHRS and CDR2 is YFSETQ. Trimming removed 0 bases from V and 5 bases from J; junction bases left unmatched: 11. CDR3 DNA sequence: TGCGCCAGCAGCTTGGGGGTAGGGGGCGGATGGGATCAGCCCCAGCATTTT. Protein sequence: CASSLGVGGGWDQPQHF.